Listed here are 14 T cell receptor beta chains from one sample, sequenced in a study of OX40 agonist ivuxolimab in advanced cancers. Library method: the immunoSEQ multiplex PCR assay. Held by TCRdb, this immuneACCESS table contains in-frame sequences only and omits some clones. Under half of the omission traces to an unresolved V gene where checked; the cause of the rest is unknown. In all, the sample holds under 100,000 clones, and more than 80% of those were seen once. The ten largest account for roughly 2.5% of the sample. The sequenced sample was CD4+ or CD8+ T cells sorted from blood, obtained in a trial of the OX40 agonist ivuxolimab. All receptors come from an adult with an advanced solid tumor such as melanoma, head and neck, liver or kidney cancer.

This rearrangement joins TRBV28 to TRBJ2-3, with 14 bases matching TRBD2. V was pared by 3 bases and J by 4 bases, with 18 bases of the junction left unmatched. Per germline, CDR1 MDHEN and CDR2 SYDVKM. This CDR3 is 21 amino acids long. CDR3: CASSFGTAPGLAGGGADTQYF. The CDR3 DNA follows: TGTGCCAGCAGTTTCGGAACAGCTCCAGGACTAGCGGGGGGCGGAGCAGATACGCAGTATTTT.

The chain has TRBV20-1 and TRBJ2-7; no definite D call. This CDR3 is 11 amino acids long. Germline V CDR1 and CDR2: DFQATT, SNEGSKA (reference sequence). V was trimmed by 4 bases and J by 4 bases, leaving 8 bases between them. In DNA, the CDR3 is TGCAGTGCTACCTGGGGATACGAGCAGTACTTC. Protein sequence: CSATWGYEQYF.

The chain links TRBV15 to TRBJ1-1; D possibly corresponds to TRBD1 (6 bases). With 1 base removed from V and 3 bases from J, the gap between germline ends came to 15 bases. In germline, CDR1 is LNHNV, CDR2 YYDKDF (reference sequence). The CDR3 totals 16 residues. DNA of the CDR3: TGTGCCACCAGCAGAGTCTGGTCGAGGGGGGACACTGAAGCTTTCTTT. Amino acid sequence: CATSRVWSRGDTEAFF.

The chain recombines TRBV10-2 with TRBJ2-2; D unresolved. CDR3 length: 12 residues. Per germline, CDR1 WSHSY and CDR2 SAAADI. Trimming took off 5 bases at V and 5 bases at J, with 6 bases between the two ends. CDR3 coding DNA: TGCGCCAGCAGTCTGGGGACCGGGGAGCTGTTTTTT. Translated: CASSLGTGELFF.

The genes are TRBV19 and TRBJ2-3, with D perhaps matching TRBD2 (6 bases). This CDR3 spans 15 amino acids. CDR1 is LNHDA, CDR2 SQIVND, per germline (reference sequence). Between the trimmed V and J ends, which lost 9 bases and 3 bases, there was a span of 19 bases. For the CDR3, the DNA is TGTGCCAGCCGGGCCCAGGGAGGTTGGACAGATACGCAGTATTTT. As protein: CASRAQGGWTDTQYF.

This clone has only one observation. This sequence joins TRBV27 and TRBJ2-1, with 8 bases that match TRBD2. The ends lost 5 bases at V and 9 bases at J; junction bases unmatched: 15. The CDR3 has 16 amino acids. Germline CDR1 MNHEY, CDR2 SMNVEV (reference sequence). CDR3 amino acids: CASSPPGLVGPGEQFF. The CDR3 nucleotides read TGTGCCAGCAGTCCTCCGGGACTAGTAGGGCCAGGTGAGCAGTTCTTC.

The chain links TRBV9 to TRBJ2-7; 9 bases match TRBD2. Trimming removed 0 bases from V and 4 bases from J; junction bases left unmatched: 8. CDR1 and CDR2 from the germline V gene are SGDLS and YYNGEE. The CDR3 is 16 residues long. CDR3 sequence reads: CASSVGAGGRSYEQYF. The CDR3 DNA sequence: TGTGCCAGCAGCGTAGGAGCGGGGGGAAGAAGTTACGAGCAGTACTTC.

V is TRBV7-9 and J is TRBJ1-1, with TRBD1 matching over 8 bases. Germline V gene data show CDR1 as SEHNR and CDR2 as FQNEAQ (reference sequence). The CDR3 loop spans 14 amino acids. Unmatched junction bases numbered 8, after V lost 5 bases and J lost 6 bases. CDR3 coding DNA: TGTGCCAGCAGCCCCTTAGACAGGGGAGCTGAAGCTTTCTTT. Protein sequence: CASSPLDRGAEAFF.

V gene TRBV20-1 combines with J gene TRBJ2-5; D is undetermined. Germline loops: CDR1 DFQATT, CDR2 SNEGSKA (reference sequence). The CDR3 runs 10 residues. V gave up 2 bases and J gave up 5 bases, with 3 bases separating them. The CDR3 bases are TGCAGTGCTAGAACCGAGACCCAGTACTTC. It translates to CSARTETQYF.

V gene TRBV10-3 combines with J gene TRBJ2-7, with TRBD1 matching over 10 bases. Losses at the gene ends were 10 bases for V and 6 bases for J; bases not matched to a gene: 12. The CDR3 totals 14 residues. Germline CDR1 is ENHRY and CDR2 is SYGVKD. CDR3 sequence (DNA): TGTGCCACCGGGTGGGGGACAGGGGATGGCGAGCAGTACTTC. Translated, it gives CATGWGTGDGEQYF.

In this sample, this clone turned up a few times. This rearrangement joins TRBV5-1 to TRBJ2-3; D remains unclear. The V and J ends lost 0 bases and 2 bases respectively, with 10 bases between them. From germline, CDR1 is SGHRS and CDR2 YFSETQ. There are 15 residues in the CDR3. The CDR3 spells CASSLEGRSTDTQYF. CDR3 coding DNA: TGCGCCAGCAGCTTGGAAGGCCGATCCACAGATACGCAGTATTTT.

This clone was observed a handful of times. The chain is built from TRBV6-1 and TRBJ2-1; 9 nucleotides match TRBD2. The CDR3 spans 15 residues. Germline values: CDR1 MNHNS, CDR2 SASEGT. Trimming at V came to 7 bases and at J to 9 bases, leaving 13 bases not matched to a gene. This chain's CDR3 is CASTIQGGGAGEQFF. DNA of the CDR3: TGTGCCAGCACTATACAGGGCGGGGGGGCTGGTGAGCAGTTCTTC.

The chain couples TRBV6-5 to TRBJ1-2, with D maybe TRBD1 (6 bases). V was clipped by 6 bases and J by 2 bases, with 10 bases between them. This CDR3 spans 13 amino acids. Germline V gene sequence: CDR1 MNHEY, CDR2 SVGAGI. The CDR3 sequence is CASRPTGNYGYTF. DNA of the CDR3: TGTGCCAGCAGACCGACAGGAAACTATGGCTACACCTTC.

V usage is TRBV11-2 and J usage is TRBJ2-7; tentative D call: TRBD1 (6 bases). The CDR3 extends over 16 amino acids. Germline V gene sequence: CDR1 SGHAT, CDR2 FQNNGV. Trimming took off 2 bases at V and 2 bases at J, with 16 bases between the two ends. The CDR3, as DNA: TGTGCCAGCAGCTTAATTGGACAGAGTCCAACCTACGAGCAGTACTTC. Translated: CASSLIGQSPTYEQYF. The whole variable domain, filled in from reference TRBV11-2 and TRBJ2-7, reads EAGVAQSPRYKIIEKRQSVAFWCNPISGHATLYWYQQILGQGPKLLIQFQNNGVVDDSQLPKDRFSAERLKGVDSTLKIQPAKLEDSAVYLCASSLIGQSPTYEQYFGPGTRLTVT.